The 18 T cell receptor beta chains given below trace back to one sample, sequenced in a study of cytomegalovirus exposure and HLA in healthy donors. PCR primers comprised 60 Vbeta and 13 Jbeta primers. TCRdb's table, derived via immunoSEQ multiplex PCR, lists solely in-frame clones and lacks some. The sample lists around 160,000 clones, roughly 70% occurring once. Sequencing was carried out using PBMCs. These receptors came from a woman aged 40-49 years in good health and CMV-seropositive.

The chain has TRBV5-1 and TRBJ1-1; D is undetermined. The CDR3 totals 12 residues. Between the trimmed V and J ends, which lost 2 bases and 10 bases, there was a span of 12 bases. Germline assignment: CDR1 SGHRS and CDR2 YFSETQ. The CDR3 reads CASSLPGDVAFF. The CDR3 coding sequence is TGCGCCAGCAGCTTACCCGGGGATGTAGCTTTCTTT.

The chain combines TRBV27 with TRBJ1-4; 7 bases line up with TRBD1. CDR1 is MNHEY, CDR2 SMNVEV, per germline (reference sequence). V was pared by 5 bases and J by 4 bases, with 10 bases of the junction left unmatched. The CDR3 covers 16 residues. The CDR3: CASSAFHGTVNEKLFF. CDR3 nucleotide sequence: TGTGCCAGCAGTGCCTTCCACGGGACAGTTAATGAAAAACTGTTTTTT.

V gene TRBV11-2 combines with J gene TRBJ1-5; D may be TRBD1 (6 bases). CDR1 SGHAT and CDR2 FQNNGV come from the germline V gene. The CDR3 is made up of 13 amino acids. V lost 5 bases and J lost 4, with 9 bases in between. DNA of the CDR3: TGTGCCAGCAGCCGCCAGGGGAATCAGCCCCAGCATTTT. Residues: CASSRQGNQPQHF.

The V and J genes are TRBV7-2 and TRBJ2-5; 8 nucleotides line up with TRBD2. The junction had 5 bases not matched to a gene; V was cut back by 3 bases and J by 5 bases. The CDR3 runs to 14 residues. The V gene's germline CDR1 is SGHTA and CDR2 FQGNSA. Here the CDR3 reads CASSFGREVETQYF. CDR3 bases: TGTGCCAGCAGCTTTGGGCGGGAGGTGGAGACCCAGTACTTC.

The V and J genes are TRBV6-1 and TRBJ1-4, with D perhaps TRBD1 (6 bases). The CDR3 contains 15 residues. CDR1 is MNHNS, CDR2 SASEGT, per germline. V was pared by 8 bases and J by 7 bases, with 20 bases between. DNA for the CDR3: TGTGCCAGCGGGGGGGCCCCAGGGGTCCCTGAAAAACTGTTTTTT. Its protein product is CASGGAPGVPEKLFF.

This clone was detected once. The chain carries TRBV18 and TRBJ2-2; no firm D call. The CDR3 is made up of 11 amino acids. V was trimmed by 5 bases and J by 8 bases, leaving 6 bases between them. Germline lookup yields CDR1 KGHSH and CDR2 LQKENI. The CDR3 here is CASSAGGELFF. CDR3 in DNA: TGTGCCAGCTCAGCCGGTGGGGAGCTGTTTTTT.

This clone was counted between two and nine times. A read error may produce the germline difference seen at one junction end. This sequence joins TRBV5-6 and TRBJ1-2; TRBD1 is a possible D gene (5 bases). The CDR3 length is 15 residues. Germline-derived CDR1 and CDR2 are SGHDT and YYEEEE. CDR3 nucleotide sequence: TGTGCCAGCAGCTTGGAAGTCACAGGCCGGACCGGCTACCCCTTC. Residues: CASSLEVTGRTGYPF.

This clone was seen a single time. The gene calls are TRBV7-9 and TRBJ2-5; TRBD2 might be the D (7 bases). Trimming took 1 base from V and 5 from J, leaving 17 bases between them. In germline, CDR1 is SEHNR, CDR2 FQNEAQ (reference sequence). The CDR3 covers 16 residues. The CDR3 is CASSLVPGGYVETQYF. The CDR3 nucleotides read TGTGCCAGCAGCTTAGTCCCGGGGGGCTATGTTGAGACCCAGTACTTC.

The gene calls are TRBV28 and TRBJ2-7; 8 bases match TRBD1. V was pared by 4 bases and J by 12 bases, with 11 bases of the junction left unmatched. Germline V gives CDR1 MDHEN, CDR2 SYDVKM. The CDR3 has 13 residues. CDR3: CASSSPPTGTGYF. CDR3 DNA: TGTGCCAGCAGTTCGCCGCCAACCGGGACAGGGTACTTC.

The rearrangement uses TRBV10-3 and TRBJ2-7; 9 positions match TRBD2. This CDR3 has 15 residues. Germline CDR1 and CDR2: ENHRY and SYGVKD. V trimming: 3 bases; J trimming: 5 bases; junction bases outside the gene matches: 8. The CDR3 region has the DNA TGTGCCATCAGTGAAGAGCGGGAGGTGTTGAACGAGCAGTACTTC. Translating it yields CAISEEREVLNEQYF.

This clone came up a few times. The chain combines TRBV4-3 with TRBJ2-1, with 7 nucleotides matching TRBD2. The J segment lost 1 base and the V segment lost 0 bases, leaving 6 bases of the junction unmatched. The germline V gene encodes CDR1 LGHNA and CDR2 YSLEER. This CDR3 is 17 amino acids long. CDR3 sequence (DNA): TGCGCCAGCAGCCAAGATCTGGCTAGCGGTTCCTACAATGAGCAGTTCTTC. Its translation is CASSQDLASGSYNEQFF.

This clone was found a few times. The junction departs from germline at one end; a sequencing error may be responsible. The chain uses TRBV25-1 and TRBJ1-6, with D possibly being TRBD1 (5 bases). The CDR3 covers 14 residues. Germline loops: CDR1 MGHDK, CDR2 SYGVNS. The CDR3 loop is CASSAPGFDSPLNF. CDR3 bases: TGTGCCAGCAGTGCTCCAGGGTTTGATTCACCCCTCAACTTT.

V gene TRBV5-1 combines with J gene TRBJ2-7, with TRBD2 matching over 13 bases. Germline V gene lookup returns CDR1 SGHRS and CDR2 YFSETQ. This CDR3 is 19 amino acids long. J lost 0 bases, V lost 0 bases, and 9 bases had no gene match. The CDR3 here is CASSLEGRGLAGNSYEQYF. The CDR3 DNA sequence: TGCGCCAGCAGCTTGGAGGGCAGGGGACTAGCGGGAAACTCCTACGAGCAGTACTTC. Using reference TRBV5-1 and TRBJ2-7 for the parts outside the CDR3, the full variable domain is KAGVTQTPRYLIKTRGQQVTLSCSPISGHRSVSWYQQTPGQGLQFLFEYFSETQRNKGNFPGRFSGRQFSNSRSEMNVSTLELGDSALYLCASSLEGRGLAGNSYEQYFGPGTRLTVT.

CDR3 sequence: CASSATSSGNTGELFF. The CDR3 DNA reads TGTGCCAGCAGCGCGACTTCGTCGGGGAACACCGGGGAGCTGTTTTTT. The chain is built from TRBV28 and TRBJ2-2; D unclear. CDR1 is MDHEN, CDR2 SYDVKM, per germline. The CDR3 sequence is 16 residues long. Trimming removed 6 bases at V and 1 base at J, with 15 bases between.

The genes are TRBV6-5 and TRBJ1-1; D not certain. This CDR3 spans 15 amino acids. Germline loops: CDR1 MNHEY, CDR2 SVGAGI. The V end lost 4 bases, the J end lost 0 bases, and 12 bases lay between the germline ends. CDR3 bases: TGTGCCAGCAGTTGGTCCGGGAACTTGAACACTGAAGCTTTCTTT. This codes for CASSWSGNLNTEAFF.

This chain uses TRBV6-6 with TRBJ1-3; TRBD1 matches 8 bases. From germline, CDR1 is MNHNY and CDR2 SVGAGI (reference sequence). V shed 6 bases and J 3 bases; nucleotides not matched to a gene: 7. This CDR3 is built from 15 residues. CDR3 in amino acids: CASSWEQGDGNTIYF. The CDR3 DNA reads TGTGCCAGCAGCTGGGAACAGGGGGATGGAAACACCATATATTTT.

CDR3 amino acids: CASRWTLGYTF. Here the CDR3 DNA reads TGTGCCAGCAGGTGGACACTTGGCTACACCTTC. The J gene is TRBJ1-2, the V gene TRBV2; D may be TRBD1 (5 bases). The CDR3 is 11 amino acids. The ends were cut back, 6 bases at V and 7 bases at J, with 9 bases in the middle. The germline V gene has CDR1 SNHLY and CDR2 FYNNEI.

The J gene is TRBJ2-7, the V gene TRBV9, with 9 bases fitting TRBD2. Germline CDR1 is SGDLS and CDR2 is YYNGEE. The CDR3 consists of 17 residues. V was clipped by 4 bases and J by 3 bases; unmatched bases: 14. CDR3 sequence (DNA): TGTGCCAGCAGCCCGACCCCCTTAGCGGGGGCCTTCTACGAGCAGTACTTC. It yields the protein CASSPTPLAGAFYEQYF.